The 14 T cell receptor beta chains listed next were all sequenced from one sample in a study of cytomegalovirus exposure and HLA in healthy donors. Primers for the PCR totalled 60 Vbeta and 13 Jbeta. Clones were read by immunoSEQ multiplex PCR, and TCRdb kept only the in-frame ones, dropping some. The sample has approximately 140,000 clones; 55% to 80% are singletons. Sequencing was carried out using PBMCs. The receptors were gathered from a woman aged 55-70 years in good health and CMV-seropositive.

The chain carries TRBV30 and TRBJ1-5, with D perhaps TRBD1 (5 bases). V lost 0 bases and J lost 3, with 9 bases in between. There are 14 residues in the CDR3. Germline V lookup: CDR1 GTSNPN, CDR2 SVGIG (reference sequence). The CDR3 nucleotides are TGTGCCTGGAGTGTAGGGGTTTCCAATCAGCCCCAGCATTTT. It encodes CAWSVGVSNQPQHF.

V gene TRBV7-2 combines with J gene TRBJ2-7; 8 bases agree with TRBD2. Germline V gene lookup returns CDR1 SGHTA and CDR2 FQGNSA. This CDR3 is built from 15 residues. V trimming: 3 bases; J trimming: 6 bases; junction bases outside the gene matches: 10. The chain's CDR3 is CASSFPGLGVLEQYF. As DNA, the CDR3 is TGTGCCAGCAGCTTTCCGGGACTAGGAGTCCTCGAGCAGTACTTC.

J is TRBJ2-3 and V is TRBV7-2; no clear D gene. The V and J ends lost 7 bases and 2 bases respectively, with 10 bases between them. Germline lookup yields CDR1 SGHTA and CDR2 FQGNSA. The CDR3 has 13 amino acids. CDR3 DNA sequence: TGTGCCAGCACCCACTTACCCACAGATACGCAGTATTTT. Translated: CASTHLPTDTQYF.

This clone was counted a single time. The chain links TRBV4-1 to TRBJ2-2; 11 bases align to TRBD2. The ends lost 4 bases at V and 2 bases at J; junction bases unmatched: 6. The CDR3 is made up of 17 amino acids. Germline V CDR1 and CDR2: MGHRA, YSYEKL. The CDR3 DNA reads TGCGCCAGCAGCCGAAAGGGACTAGCGGTAAACACCGGGGAGCTGTTTTTT. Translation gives CASSRKGLAVNTGELFF.

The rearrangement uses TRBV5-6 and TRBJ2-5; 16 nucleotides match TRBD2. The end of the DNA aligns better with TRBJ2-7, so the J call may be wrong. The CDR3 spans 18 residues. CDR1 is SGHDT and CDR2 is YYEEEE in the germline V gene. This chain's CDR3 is CASSSPGTSGRDRGEQYF. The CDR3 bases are TGTGCCAGCAGCTCTCCCGGGACTAGCGGGAGGGATCGGGGCGAGCAGTACTTC.

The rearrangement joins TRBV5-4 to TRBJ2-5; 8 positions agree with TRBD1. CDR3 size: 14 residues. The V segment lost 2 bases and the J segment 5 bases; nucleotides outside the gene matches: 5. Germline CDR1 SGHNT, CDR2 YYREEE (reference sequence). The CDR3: CASSLPGGLETQYF. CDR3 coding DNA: TGTGCCAGCAGCTTACCAGGGGGCTTGGAGACCCAGTACTTC. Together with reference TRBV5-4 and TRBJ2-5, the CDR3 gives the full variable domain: ETGVTQSPTHLIKTRGQQVTLRCSSQSGHNTVSWYQQALGQGPQFIFQYYREEENGRGNFPPRFSGLQFPNYSSELNVNALELDDSALYLCASSLPGGLETQYFGPGTRLLVL.

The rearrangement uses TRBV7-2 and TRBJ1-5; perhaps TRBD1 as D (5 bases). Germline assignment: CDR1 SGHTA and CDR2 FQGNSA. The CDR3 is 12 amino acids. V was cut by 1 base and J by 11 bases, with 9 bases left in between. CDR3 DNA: TGTGCCAGCAGCTTAGAGGGGCAGGCCCAGCATTTT. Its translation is CASSLEGQAQHF.

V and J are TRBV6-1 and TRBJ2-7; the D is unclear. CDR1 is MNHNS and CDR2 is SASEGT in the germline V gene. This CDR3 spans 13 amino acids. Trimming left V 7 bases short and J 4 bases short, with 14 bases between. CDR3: CASNPTTRYEQYF. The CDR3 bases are TGTGCCAGCAACCCCACTACACGGTACGAGCAGTACTTC.

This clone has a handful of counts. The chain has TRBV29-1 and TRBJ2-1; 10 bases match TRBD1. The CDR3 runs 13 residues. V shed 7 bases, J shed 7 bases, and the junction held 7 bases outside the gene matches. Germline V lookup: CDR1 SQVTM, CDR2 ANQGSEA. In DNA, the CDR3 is TGCAGCGGTTGGACAGGGGGTAAGAATGAGCAGTTCTTC. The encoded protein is CSGWTGGKNEQFF.

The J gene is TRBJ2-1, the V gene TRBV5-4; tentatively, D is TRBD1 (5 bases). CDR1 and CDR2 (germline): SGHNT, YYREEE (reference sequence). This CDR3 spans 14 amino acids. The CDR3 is CAACPWGTYNEQFF. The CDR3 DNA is TGTGCTGCCTGCCCCTGGGGCACCTACAATGAGCAGTTCTTC. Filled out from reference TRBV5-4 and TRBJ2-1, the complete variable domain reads ETGVTQSPTHLIKTRGQQVTLRCSSQSGHNTVSWYQQALGQGPQFIFQYYREEENGRGNFPPRFSGLQFPNYSSELNVNALELDDSALYLCAACPWGTYNEQFFGPGTRLTVL.

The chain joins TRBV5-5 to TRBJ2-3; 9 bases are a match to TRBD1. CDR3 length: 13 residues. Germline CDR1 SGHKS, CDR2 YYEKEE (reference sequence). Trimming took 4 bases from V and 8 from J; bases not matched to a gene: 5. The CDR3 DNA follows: TGTGCCAGCAGCAAGGACAGGGGCGGTACGCAGTATTTT. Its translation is CASSKDRGGTQYF.

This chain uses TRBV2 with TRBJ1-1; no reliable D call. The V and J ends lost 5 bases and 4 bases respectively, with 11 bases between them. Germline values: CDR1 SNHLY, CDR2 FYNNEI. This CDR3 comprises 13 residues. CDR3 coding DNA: TGTGCCAGCAGTAACGGGGAAGGCACTGAAGCTTTCTTT. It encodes CASSNGEGTEAFF.

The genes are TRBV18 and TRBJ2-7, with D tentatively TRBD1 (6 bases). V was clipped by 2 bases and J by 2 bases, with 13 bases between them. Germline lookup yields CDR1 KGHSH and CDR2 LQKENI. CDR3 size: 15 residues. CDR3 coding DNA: TGTGCCAGCTCACCAGACAGGCGAACCCCCTACGAGCAGTACTTC. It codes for CASSPDRRTPYEQYF.

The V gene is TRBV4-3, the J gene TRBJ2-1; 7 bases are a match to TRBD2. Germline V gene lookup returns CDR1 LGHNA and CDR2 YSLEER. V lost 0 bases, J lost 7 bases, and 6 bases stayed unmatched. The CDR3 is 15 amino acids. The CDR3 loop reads CASSQDMREWNEQFF. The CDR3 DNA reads TGCGCCAGCAGCCAAGATATGCGGGAGTGGAATGAGCAGTTCTTC.